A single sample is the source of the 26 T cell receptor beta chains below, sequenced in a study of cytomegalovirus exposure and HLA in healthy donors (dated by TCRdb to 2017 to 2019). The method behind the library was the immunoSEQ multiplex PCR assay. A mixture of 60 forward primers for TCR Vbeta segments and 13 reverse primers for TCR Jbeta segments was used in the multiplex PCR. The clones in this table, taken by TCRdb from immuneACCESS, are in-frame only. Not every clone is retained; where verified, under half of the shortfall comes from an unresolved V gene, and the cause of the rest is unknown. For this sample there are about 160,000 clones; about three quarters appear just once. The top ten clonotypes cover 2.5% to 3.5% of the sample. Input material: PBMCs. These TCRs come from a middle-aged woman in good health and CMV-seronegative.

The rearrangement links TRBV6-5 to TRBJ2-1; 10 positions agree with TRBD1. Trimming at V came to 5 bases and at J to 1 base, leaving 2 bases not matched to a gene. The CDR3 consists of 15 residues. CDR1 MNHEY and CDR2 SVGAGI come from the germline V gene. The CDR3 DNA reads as TGTGCCAGCAGTAGGGGACAGGGGTCCTACAATGAGCAGTTCTTC. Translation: CASSRGQGSYNEQFF.

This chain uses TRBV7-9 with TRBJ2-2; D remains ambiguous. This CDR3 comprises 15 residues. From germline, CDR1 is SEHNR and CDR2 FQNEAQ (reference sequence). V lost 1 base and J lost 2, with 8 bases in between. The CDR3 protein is CASSLVTGNTGELFF. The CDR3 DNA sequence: TGTGCCAGCAGCTTAGTCACGGGTAACACCGGGGAGCTGTTTTTT.

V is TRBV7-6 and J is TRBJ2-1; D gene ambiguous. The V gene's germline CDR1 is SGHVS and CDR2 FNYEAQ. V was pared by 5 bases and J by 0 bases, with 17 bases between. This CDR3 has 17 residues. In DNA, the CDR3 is TGTGCCAGCAGCCTTCGTCACACCCCTAGCTCCTACAATGAGCAGTTCTTC. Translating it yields CASSLRHTPSSYNEQFF.

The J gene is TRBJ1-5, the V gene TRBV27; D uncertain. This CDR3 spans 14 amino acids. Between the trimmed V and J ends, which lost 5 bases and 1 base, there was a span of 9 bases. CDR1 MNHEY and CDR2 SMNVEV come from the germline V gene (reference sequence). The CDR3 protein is CASSDNGSNQPQHF. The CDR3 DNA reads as TGTGCCAGCAGTGATAATGGCAGCAATCAGCCCCAGCATTTT.

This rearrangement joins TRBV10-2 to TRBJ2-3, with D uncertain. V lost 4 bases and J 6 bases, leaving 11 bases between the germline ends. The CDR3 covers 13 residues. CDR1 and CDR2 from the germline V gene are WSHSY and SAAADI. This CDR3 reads CASSGADIDTQYF. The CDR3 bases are TGCGCCAGCAGTGGGGCAGATATCGATACGCAGTATTTT.

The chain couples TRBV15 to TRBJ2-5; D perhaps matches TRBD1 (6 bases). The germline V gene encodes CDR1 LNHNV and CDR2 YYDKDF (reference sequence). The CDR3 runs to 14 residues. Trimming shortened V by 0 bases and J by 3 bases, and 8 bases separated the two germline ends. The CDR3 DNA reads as TGTGCCACCAGCAGAGATAGGACAGAAGAGACCCAGTACTTC. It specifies CATSRDRTEETQYF.

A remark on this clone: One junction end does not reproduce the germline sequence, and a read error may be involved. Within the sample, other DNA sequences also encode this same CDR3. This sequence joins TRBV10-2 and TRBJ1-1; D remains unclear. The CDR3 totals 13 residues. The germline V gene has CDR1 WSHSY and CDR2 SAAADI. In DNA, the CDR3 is TGCGCCAGCAGTGTGACGGGAGGTACTGAGGCTTTCTTT. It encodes CASSVTGGTEAFF.

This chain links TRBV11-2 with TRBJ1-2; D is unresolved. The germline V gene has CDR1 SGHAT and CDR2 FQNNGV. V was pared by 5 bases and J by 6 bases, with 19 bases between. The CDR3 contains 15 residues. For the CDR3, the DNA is TGTGCCAGCAGCCAAATAACAAGGCTTCGGGATGGCTACACCTTC. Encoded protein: CASSQITRLRDGYTF. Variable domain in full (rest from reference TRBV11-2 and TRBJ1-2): EAGVAQSPRYKIIEKRQSVAFWCNPISGHATLYWYQQILGQGPKLLIQFQNNGVVDDSQLPKDRFSAERLKGVDSTLKIQPAKLEDSAVYLCASSQITRLRDGYTFGSGTRLTVV.

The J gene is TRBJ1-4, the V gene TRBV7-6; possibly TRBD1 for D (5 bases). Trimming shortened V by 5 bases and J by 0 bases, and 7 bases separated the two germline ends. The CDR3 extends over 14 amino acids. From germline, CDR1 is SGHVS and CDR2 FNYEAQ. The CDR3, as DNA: TGTGCCAGCAGCCCGGGGGCAACTAATGAAAAACTGTTTTTT. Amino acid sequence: CASSPGATNEKLFF. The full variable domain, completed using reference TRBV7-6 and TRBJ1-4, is GAGVSQSPRYKVTKRGQDVALRCDPISGHVSLYWYRQALGQGPEFLTYFNYEAQQDKSGLPNDRFSAERPEGSISTLTIQRTEQRDSAMYRCASSPGATNEKLFFGSGTQLSVL.

CDR3 bases: TGTGCCAGCTCGCGGGTGAACACTGAAGCTTTCTTT. This translates into CASSRVNTEAFF. The chain employs TRBV18 and TRBJ1-1; unclear D gene. V was clipped by 6 bases and J by 0 bases, with 5 bases between them. This CDR3 comprises 12 residues. CDR1 KGHSH and CDR2 LQKENI come from the germline V gene.

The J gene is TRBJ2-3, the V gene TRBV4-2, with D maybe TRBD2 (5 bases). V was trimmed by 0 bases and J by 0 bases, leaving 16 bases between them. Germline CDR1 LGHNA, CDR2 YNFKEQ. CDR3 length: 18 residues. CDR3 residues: CASSQDPGNSSSTDTQYF. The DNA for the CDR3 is TGTGCCAGCAGCCAAGATCCCGGGAATTCCTCTAGCACAGATACGCAGTATTTT.

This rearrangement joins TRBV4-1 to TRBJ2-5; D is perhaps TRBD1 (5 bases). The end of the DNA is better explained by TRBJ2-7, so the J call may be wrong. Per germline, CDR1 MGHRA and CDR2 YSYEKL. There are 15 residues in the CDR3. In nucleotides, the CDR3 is TGCGCCAGCAGCCAAGGTTTCAGGGTTGGCTACGAGCAGTACTTC. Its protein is CASSQGFRVGYEQYF.

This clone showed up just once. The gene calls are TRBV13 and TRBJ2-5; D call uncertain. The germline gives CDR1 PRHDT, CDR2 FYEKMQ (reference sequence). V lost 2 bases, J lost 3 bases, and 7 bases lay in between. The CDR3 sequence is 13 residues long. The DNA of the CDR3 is TGTGCCAGCAGCTTAATCTCTGAAGAGACCCAGTACTTC. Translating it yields CASSLISEETQYF.

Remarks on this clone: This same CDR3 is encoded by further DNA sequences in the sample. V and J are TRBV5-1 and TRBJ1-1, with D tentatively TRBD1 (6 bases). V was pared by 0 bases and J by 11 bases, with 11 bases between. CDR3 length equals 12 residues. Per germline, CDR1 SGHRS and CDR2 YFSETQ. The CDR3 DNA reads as TGCGCCAGCAGCTTGGAACAGGGTAAGGCTTTCTTT. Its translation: CASSLEQGKAFF. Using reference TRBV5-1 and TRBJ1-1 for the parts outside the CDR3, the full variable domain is KAGVTQTPRYLIKTRGQQVTLSCSPISGHRSVSWYQQTPGQGLQFLFEYFSETQRNKGNFPGRFSGRQFSNSRSEMNVSTLELGDSALYLCASSLEQGKAFFGQGTRLTVV.

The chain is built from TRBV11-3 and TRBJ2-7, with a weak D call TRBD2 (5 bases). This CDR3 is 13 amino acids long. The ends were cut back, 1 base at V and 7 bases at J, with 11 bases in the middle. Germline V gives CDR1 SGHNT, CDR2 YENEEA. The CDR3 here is CASSLGERREQYF. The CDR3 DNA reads TGTGCCAGCAGCTTAGGCGAAAGGAGGGAGCAGTACTTC.

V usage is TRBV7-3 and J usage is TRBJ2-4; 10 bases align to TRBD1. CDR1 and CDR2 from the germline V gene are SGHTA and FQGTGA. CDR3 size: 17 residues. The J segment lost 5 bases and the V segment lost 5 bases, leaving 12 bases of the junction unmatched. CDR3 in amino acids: CASSRTGGSSSENIQYF. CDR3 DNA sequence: TGTGCCAGCAGCCGGACAGGGGGGAGTTCCTCCGAAAACATTCAGTACTTC.

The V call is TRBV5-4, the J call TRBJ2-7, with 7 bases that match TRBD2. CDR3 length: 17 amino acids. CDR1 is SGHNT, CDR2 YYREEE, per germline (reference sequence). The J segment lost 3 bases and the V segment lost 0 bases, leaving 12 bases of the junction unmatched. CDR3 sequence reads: CASSLALLAGEDYEQYF. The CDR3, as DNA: TGTGCCAGCAGCTTGGCCCTCTTGGCGGGGGAGGACTACGAGCAGTACTTC.

The CDR3: CASSDVLAGVQETQYF. For the CDR3, the DNA is TGTGCCAGCAGTGACGTACTAGCGGGGGTCCAAGAGACCCAGTACTTC. This sequence joins TRBV2 and TRBJ2-5, with 11 bases lining up with TRBD2. J gave up 1 base and V 3 bases, and 4 bases lay outside the gene matches. CDR3 length: 16 amino acids. Looked up from germline, CDR1 is SNHLY and CDR2 is FYNNEI. Full variable domain (outside the CDR3, taken from reference TRBV2 and TRBJ2-5): EPEVTQTPSHQVTQMGQEVILRCVPISNHLYFYWYRQILGQKVEFLVSFYNNEISEKSEIFDDQFSVERPDGSNFTLKIRSTKLEDSAMYFCASSDVLAGVQETQYFGPGTRLLVL.

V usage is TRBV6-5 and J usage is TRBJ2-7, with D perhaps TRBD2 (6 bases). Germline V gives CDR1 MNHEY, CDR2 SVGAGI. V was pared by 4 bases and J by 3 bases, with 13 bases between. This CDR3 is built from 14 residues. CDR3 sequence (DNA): TGTGCCAGCAGTTTGCGGCAGGGAGGCTACGAGCAGTACTTC. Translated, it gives CASSLRQGGYEQYF.

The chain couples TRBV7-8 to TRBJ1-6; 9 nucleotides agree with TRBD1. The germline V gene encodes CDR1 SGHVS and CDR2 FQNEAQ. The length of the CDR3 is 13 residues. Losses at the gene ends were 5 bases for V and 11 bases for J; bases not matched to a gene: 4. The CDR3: CASSAGQGPPLHF. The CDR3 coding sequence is TGTGCCAGCAGCGCTGGACAGGGGCCACCCCTCCACTTT.

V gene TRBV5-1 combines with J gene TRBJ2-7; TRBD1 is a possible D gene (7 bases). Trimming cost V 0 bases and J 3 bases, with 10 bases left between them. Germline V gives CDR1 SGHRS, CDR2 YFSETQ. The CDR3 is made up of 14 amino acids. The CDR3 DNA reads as TGCGCCAGCAGCTTGGCCAGGGGGGACTACGAGCAGTACTTC. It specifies CASSLARGDYEQYF. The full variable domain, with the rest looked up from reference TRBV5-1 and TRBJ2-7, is KAGVTQTPRYLIKTRGQQVTLSCSPISGHRSVSWYQQTPGQGLQFLFEYFSETQRNKGNFPGRFSGRQFSNSRSEMNVSTLELGDSALYLCASSLARGDYEQYFGPGTRLTVT.

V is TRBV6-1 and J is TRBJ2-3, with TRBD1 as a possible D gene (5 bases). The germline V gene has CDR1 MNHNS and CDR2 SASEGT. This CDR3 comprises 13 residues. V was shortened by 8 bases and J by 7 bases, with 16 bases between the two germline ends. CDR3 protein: CASLRKGWNTQYF. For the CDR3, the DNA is TGTGCCAGCCTTAGAAAGGGGTGGAATACGCAGTATTTT.

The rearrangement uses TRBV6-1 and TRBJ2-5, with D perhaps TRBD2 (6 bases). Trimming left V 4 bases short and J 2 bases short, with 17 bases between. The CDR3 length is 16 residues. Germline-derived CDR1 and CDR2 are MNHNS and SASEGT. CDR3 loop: CASSGGGLLRQETQYF. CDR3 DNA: TGTGCCAGCAGTGGTGGGGGACTGCTCCGACAAGAGACCCAGTACTTC.

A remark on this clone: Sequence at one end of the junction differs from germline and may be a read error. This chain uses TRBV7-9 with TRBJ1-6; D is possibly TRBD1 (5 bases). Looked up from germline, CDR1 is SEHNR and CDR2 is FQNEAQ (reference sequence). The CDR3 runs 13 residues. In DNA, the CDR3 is TGTTCCAGCAGCTTAGGTCAGGGCTCACCCCTCCACTTT. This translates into CSSSLGQGSPLHF.

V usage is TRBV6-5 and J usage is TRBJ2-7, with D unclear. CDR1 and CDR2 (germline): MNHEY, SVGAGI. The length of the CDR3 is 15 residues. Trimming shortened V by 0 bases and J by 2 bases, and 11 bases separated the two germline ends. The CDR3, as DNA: TGTGCCAGCAGTTACTCCGCGACTGGCACCTACGAGCAGTACTTC. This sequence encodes CASSYSATGTYEQYF.

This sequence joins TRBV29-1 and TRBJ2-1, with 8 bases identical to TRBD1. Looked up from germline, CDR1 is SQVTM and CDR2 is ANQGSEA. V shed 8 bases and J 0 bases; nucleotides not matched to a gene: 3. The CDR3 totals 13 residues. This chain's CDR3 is CSLDRVSYNEQFF. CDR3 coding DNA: TGCAGCTTGGACAGGGTCTCCTACAATGAGCAGTTCTTC.